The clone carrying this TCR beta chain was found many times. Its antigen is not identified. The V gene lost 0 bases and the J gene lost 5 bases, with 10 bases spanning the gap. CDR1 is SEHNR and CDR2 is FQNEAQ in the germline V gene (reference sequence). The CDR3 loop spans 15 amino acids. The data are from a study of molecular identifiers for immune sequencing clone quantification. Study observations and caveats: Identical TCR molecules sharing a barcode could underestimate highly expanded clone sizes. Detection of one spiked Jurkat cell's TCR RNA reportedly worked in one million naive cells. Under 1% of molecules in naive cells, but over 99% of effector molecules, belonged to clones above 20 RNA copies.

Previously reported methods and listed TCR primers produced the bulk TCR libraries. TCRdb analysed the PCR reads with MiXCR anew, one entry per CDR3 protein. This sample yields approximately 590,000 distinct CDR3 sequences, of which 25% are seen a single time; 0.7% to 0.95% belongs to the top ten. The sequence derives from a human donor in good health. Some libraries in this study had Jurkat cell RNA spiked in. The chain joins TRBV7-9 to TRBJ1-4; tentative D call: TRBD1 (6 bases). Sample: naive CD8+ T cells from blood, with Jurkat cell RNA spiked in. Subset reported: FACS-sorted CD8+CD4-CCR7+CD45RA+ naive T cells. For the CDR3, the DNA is TGTGCCAGCAGCTTAGCGCCTAGGGGGAATGAAAAACTGTTTTTT. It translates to CASSLAPRGNEKLFF.